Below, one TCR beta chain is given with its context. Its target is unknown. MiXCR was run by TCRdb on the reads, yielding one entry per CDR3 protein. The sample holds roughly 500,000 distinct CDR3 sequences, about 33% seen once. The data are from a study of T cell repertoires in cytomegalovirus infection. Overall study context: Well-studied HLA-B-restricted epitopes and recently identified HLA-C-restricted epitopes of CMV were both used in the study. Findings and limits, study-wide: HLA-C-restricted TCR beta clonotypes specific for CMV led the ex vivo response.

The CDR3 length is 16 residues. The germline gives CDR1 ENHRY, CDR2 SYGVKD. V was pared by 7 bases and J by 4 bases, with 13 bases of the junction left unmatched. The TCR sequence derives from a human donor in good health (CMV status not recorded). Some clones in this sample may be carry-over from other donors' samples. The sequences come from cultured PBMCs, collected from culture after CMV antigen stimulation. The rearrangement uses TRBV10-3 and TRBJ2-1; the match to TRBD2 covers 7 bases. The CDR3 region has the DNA TGTGCCATCATCTCAGTGGCTAGCGGACCATACAATGAGCAGTTCTTC. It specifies CAIISVASGPYNEQFF.